The present TCR beta chain was sequenced within a study of PD-1 blockade in classical Hodgkin lymphoma. The time point is: cycle 4 day 1 (C4D1), after six to seven weeks of nivolumab. Each and every patient relapsed after autologous stem cell transplantation, and patients got differing brentuximab vedotin exposure. Patients' outcomes at their best amounted to complete response, partial response or progressive disease. Study results and limitations: Repertoires differed for reasons still undefined, possibly disease activity or prior therapy. Newly diagnosed patients and complete responders had comparable diversity at baseline. While CD8+ TCR diversity did not rise significantly by C4D1, CD4+ TCR diversity did.

The CDR3 has 14 amino acids. Trimming took off 4 bases at V and 3 bases at J, with 13 bases between the two ends. Germline-derived CDR1 and CDR2 are SNHLY and FYNNEI. As regards this clone: The target antigen is unknown.

Produced via immunoSEQ multiplex PCR; TCRdb's table is partial and in-frame only. The sample holds some 52,000 clones, around nine tenths seen once. The sequencing used peripheral blood mononuclear cells (PBMCs), collected before the fourth cycle of nivolumab. The sequence came from a human donor with classical Hodgkin lymphoma. V usage is TRBV2 and J usage is TRBJ2-7; D might be TRBD2 (5 bases). The DNA of the CDR3 is TGTGCCAGCAGTGTTGAGCGGAGGAACTACGAGCAGTACTTC. Protein product: CASSVERRNYEQYF.